This section outlines one T cell receptor beta chain sequence together with its context. Its binding antigen is unknown. Base-call qualities are not available, and no considerably larger clone is one nucleotide away. Library construction relied on the immunoSEQ multiplex PCR assay. A mixture of 60 forward primers for TCR Vbeta segments and 13 reverse primers for TCR Jbeta segments was used in the multiplex PCR. A multiplex PCR assay on genomic DNA amplified the CDR3 region of rearranged TCR beta genes. Amplified TCR beta libraries were sequenced as 87-base-pair reads on the Illumina HiSeq System. The paper's processing steps were these. A later analysis tallied roughly 76 million unique TCR beta chains across the 666 repertoires, and about 12 million of those chains were shared by two or more donors. Raw reads were error-corrected and collapsed into unique sequences by a nearest-neighbor algorithm in which closely related sequences were merged to remove PCR and sequencing errors. CDR3 sequences were aligned to IMGT reference sequences to assign V, D and J gene segments. For a sequence to be retained, at least a six-nucleotide match to both a V gene segment and a J gene segment was required. Rearrangements were classified as productive when the CDR3 lacked stop codons and remained in frame with V and J, and all other rearrangements were classified as non-productive. Following IMGT convention, CDR3 was defined as the stretch from the second conserved V-encoded cysteine to the conserved J-encoded phenylalanine. The earlier analysis of some 600 of the donors excluded sequences that lacked an unambiguous match to a single V gene segment. An earlier analysis of several hundred of the donors called V segments functional above 56.7% productive rearrangements and segregating when the between-donor standard deviation exceeded 5%. A statistical classification framework was built to diagnose cytomegalovirus status from the catalog of TCR beta chain sequences. In a later analysis, V and J genes were assigned by comparing TCR nucleotide sequences against IMGT/GENE-DB human TR gene sequences. In a later analysis, CDR3 sequences and most-parsimonious VDJ recombination scenarios were assigned using the TCRdist pipeline. In a later analysis, each TCR beta chain was defined by its CDR3 amino acid sequence together with its V-gene family, and reads lacking a unique V-gene family were excluded. To address suspected cross-contamination and a sequencing artifact, a later analysis removed roughly 580 highly shared, low-generation-probability nucleotide sequences. For each public chain, a later analysis derived a clonal expansion index from normalized ranks of inferred template counts within each repertoire. In a later analysis, generation probabilities were computed with a VDJ recombination model fitted to out-of-frame rearrangements, and the resulting probabilities were checked against IGoR. In a later analysis, hypergeometric tests were used to score TCR-TCR, TCR-HLA and TCR-CMV co-occurrence, with a repertoire-size bias correction applied to TCR pairs. To estimate false discovery rates, a later analysis permuted the HLA or CMV assignments 20 times. In a later analysis, co-occurring TCRs were grouped using DBSCAN, with TCRdist sequence similarity added in when clustering inside HLA-allele-positive subsets. Co-occurrence clustering excluded repertoires with fewer than 30,000 or more than 120,000 public chains, plus five with anomalous nucleotide sharing. TCRdb took this table from immuneACCESS and kept in-frame rearrangements with V and J called. Such tables lack part of the clones; where checked against another copy, unresolved V genes explain under half of the gap, and the rest is unexplained. That table gives V, J and clone size, and the DNA gave D and trimming. A total of about 150,000 clones appear in this sample, approximately 80% of them only once. The ten largest clones capture over 2% of the sample.

The data originate from a study of cytomegalovirus exposure and HLA in healthy donors (dated by TCRdb to about 2017). For context, the study as a whole: An earlier analysis of 587 of the donors reported about 290 Gb of sequence data and 117 million unique TCR beta sequences from 190 million or so T cells. Approximately 330 gigabases of sequencing data and roughly 81 million unique TCR sequences made up an early release that covered around 640 HLA-typed donors. The genetic ancestry cluster associated with self-reported Caucasian donors included about 84% of the approximately 400 genotyped donors. The study aimed to test whether cataloging public T cell receptors could reveal signatures of past pathogen exposure. The T cell repertoires of 670 or so subjects were profiled by immunosequencing and related to cytomegalovirus serostatus. Along with the approximately 650-subject first cohort, a separate validation cohort of over a hundred different subjects was used. The study combined high-throughput TCR immunosequencing, statistical association of individual TCRs with disease status, and machine learning to predict cytomegalovirus infection status. In a later analysis, previously published TCR beta repertoires from hundreds of donors were re-analyzed and high-resolution HLA genotyping was added so that TCR occurrence patterns could be studied. Rather than drawing on any new phenotypic data, the later analysis identified candidate immune exposures from TCR beta sequences and the way those sequences occurred across donors. In an earlier analysis of 587 of the donors, high-throughput TCR beta sequencing was used to judge whether each TCR beta V gene segment behaved as functional or pseudogenic. Alongside the repertoire data, information on donor age, sex, ethnicity and CMV serostatus was compiled. Genome-wide SNP genotypes for about 65% of the 666 donors were used in a later genetic analysis, which treated that subset as a discovery cohort. All discovery cohort repertoires had been generated on a single sequencing platform. HLA typing covered class I and class II loci at four-digit resolution. The number of typed donors differed by locus: about 620-640 for A, B, C, DRB1 and DQB1; 500 to 550 for DQA1; fewer than 610 for DPA1; and about 470 for DPB1. Because of strong linkage in the cohort, five DR-DQ haplotypes were treated as single units for association and clustering. Among roughly 400 genotyped donors of the cohort, an average of about 240,000 unique TCR beta nucleotide sequences were sequenced per donor, about a sixth of them non-productive. Here is what the overall study found, with its caveats: A further reported finding was that TCR beta sequences accurately predicted the HLA-A and HLA-B alleles for most subjects in the first cohort. In this cohort, only TCR beta chains were sequenced, and detectable features were limited by the absence of alpha or paired-chain data. In a later analysis, most CMV-associated TCR beta chains were found to appear HLA-restricted, with HLA associations seemingly driven largely by CMV exposure. Immune exposure information for the cohort was limited to CMV serostatus. Several of the top co-occurrence clusters appeared to be linked to parvovirus B19, influenza, CMV and Epstein-Barr virus, according to a later analysis. While some public TCRs were present in many individuals, most TCR sequences turned up only very rarely across donors. Presence/absence analyses assumed roughly uniform sequencing depth across donors, an assumption that may not hold. According to the authors, the approach could potentially be generalized to other disease states and immunological phenotypes. When HLA alleles, especially DR and DQ, strongly co-occurred, TCR associations were difficult to assign to individual alleles. The classifier was reported to diagnose cytomegalovirus status with high specificity and sensitivity in both the original cohort and the validation cohort. Linkage disequilibrium might explain the correlated functional status among segregating V segments, but an unknown experimental factor could not be ruled out. In a later analysis, TCR association rates were found to vary across HLA loci, with the most associated TCRs seen for DRB1 alleles and the fewest for HLA-C alleles. In vitro tests confirmed that a few of the cytomegalovirus-associated TCR beta chains recognize cytomegalovirus antigens. Because the 87-base-pair reads could not distinguish some IMGT-functional V segments, including TRBV6-2 and TRBV6-3, those segments were excluded. A later analysis found that HLA-associated TCR beta chains were more clonally expanded and had lower generation probabilities than equally common non-associated chains. At a false discovery rate of 0.05, a later analysis linked 15,000 to 20,000 TCR beta sequences to specific HLA alleles. A cluster of highly shared sequence variants was judged likely to represent a technical artifact of the sequencing pipeline. The earlier analysis of fewer than 750 of the donors excluded around 17 rarely observed V segments, including chromosome 9 orphons, because counts were too low. In a later genetic analysis, a missense DCLRE1C variant was associated with V-gene and J-gene trimming of TCR beta chains, and the association was replicated in an independent cohort. In an earlier analysis of under 600 of the donors, most TCR beta V segments were observed in productive rearrangements about 87% or about 30% of the time, broadly matching IMGT annotations. Because some donors lacked HLA typing at each locus, the association tests relied only on the typed subset. A later genetic analysis reported fewer N-insertions in productive TCRs among donors in an Asian-associated ancestry cluster than the roughly 690-donor mean. In the study, about 150 TCR beta chains were listed as associated with cytomegalovirus.

CDR1 and CDR2, per the germline V gene, are MDHEN and SYDVKM. The V end gives up 8 bases and the J end 11 bases, leaving 7 bases in the junction not matched to a gene. Spanning cysteine to phenylalanine, the CDR3 consists of 11 amino acids. Only the CDR3 DNA is retained, 33 bases long and in frame from the first base. In total, fewer than 750 healthy bone marrow donors made up the cohort. All cohort members were sampled while nominally healthy, although unrecorded immune exposures were likely present. The donor was CMV seronegative and belonged to the group of 352 seronegative cohort members. Every donor gave a peripheral blood sample, and the peripheral blood mononuclear cells from that sample were used for TCR beta sequencing. The Qiagen DNeasy Blood Extraction Kit was used to extract genomic DNA from the blood cell samples.

The V gene is TRBV28 and the J gene is TRBJ1-1, with 8 central nucleotides matching TRBD1. The receptor was isolated from a man younger than 40 in good health and CMV-seronegative. The sample comprised PBMCs. CDR3 sequence: CASQLDRAAFF. The nucleotide sequence is TGTGCCAGCCAACTGGACAGGGCGGCTTTCTTT. Outside the CDR3, residues come from the reference TRBV28 and TRBJ1-1 proteins, so the full variable domain is: DVKVTQSSRYLVKRTGEKVFLECVQDMDHENMFWYRQDPGLGLRLIYFSYDVKMKEKGDIPEGYSVSREKKERFSLILESASTNQTSMYLCASQLDRAAFFGQGTRLTVV.